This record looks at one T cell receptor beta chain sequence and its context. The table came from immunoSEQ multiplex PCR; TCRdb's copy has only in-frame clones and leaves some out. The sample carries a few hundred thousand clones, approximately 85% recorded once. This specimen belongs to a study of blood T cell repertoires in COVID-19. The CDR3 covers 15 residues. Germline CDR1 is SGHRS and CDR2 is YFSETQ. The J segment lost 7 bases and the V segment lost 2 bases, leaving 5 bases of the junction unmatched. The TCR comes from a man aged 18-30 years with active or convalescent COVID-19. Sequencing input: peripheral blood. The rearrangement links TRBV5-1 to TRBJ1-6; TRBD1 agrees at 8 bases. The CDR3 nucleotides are TGCGCCAGCAGCTTAACGGGACAGGCGAATTCACCCCTCCACTTT. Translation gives CASSLTGQANSPLHF. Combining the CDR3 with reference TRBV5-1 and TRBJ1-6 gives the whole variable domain KAGVTQTPRYLIKTRGQQVTLSCSPISGHRSVSWYQQTPGQGLQFLFEYFSETQRNKGNFPGRFSGRQFSNSRSEMNVSTLELGDSALYLCASSLTGQANSPLHFGNGTRLTVT.